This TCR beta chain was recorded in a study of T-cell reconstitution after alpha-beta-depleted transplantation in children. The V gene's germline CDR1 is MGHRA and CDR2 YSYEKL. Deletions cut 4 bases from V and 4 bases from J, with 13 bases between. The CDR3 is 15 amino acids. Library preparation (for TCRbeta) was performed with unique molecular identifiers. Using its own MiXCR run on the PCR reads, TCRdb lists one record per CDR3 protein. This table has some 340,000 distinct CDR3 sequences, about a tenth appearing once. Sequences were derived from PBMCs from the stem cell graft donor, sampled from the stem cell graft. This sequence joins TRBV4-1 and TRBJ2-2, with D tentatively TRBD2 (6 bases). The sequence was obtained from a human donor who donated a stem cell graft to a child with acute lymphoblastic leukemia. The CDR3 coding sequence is TGCGCCAGCAGCCCGATGGGGGGAAGCACCGGGGAGCTGTTTTTT. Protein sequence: CASSPMGGSTGELFF.